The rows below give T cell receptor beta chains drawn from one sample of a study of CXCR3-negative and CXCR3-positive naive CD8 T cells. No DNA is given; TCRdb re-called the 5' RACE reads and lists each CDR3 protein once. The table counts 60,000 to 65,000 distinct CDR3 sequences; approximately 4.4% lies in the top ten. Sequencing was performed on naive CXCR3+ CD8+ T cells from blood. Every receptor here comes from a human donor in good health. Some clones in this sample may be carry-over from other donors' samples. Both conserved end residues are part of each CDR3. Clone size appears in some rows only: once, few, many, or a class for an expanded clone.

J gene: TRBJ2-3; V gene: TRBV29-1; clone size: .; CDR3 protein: CSVPPTRYTDTQYF
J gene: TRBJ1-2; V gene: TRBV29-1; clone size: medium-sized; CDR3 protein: CSVLGKQGYGYTF
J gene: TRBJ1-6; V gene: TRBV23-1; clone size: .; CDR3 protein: CASSQFGSPLHF
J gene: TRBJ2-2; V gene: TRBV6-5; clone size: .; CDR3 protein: CASSYSGTSGFGGELFF
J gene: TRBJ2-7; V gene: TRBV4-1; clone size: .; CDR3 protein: CASSPLLTGGLYEQYF
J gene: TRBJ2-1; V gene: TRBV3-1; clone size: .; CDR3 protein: CASERAGPQFF
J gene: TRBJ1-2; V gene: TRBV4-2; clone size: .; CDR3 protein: CASSQDPQPYDYGYTF
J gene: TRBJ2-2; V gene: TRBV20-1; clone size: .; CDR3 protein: CSARKRDRGKNTGELFF
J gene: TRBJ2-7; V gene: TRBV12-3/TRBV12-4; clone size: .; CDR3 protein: CASSFYRVAYEQYF
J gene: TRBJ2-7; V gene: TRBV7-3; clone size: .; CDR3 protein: CASNQGQEHYEQYF
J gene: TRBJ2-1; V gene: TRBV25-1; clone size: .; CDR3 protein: CASSPQGAFLYNEQFF
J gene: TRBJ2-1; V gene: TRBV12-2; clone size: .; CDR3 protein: CASRPRPYNEQFF
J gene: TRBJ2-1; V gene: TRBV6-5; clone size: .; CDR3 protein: CASSPTGVPYNEQFF
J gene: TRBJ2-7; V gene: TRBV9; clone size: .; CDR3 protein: CASSVGQGAYEQYF
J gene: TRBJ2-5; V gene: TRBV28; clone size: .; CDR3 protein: CASSVILVLQYF
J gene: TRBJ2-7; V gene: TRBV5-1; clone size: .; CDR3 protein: CASRYSSGAYEQYF
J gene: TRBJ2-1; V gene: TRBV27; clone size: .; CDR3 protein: CASSLGQGTEQFF
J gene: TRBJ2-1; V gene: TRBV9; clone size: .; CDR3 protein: CASSVGLAGDYNEQFF
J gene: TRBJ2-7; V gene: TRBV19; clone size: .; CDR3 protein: CASSLQGDLTYEQYF
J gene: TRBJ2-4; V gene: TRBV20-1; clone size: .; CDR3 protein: CSASQGEYPKNIQYF
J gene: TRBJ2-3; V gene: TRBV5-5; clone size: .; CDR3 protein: CASSVGDRDHATDTQYF
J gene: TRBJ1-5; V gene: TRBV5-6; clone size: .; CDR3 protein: CASSLGSEGNQPQHF
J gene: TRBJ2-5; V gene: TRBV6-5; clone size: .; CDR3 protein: CASSSGGGETQYF
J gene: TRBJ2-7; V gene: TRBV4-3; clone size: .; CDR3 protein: CASSLDRDLLYEQYF
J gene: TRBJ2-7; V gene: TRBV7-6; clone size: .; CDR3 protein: CASSTGTGFYEQYF
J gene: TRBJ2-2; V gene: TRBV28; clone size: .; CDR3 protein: CASTHNWPTYTGELFF
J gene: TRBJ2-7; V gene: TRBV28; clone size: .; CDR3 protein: CASLSWDEAGDPPYF
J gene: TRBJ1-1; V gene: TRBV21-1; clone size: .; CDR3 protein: CASSPQRHLSNTEAFF
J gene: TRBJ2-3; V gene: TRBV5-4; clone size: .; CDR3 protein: CASSLWGGENTQYF
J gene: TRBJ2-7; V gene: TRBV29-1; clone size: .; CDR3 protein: CSVEDQQSYEQYF
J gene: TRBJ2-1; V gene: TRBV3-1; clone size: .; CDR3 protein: CASSQAGGYNEQFF
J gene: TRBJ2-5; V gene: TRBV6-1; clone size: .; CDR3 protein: CASSPVWGTQETQYF
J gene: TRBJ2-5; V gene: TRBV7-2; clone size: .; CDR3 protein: CASSLAWEGPPDHETQYF
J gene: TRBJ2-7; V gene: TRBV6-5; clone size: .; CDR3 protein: CASTLTGEGSYEQYF
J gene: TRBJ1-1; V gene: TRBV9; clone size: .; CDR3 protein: CASSVGWGLLATEAFF
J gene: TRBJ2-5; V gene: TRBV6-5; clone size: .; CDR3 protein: CASIAQGAKGTQYF
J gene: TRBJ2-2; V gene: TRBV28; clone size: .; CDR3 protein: CASSLTGELFF
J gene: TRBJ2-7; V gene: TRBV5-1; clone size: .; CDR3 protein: CASSQTGGYEQYF
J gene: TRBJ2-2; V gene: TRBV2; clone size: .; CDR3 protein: CASRLYNGTSGEDTGELFF
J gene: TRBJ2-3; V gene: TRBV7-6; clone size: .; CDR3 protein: CASILAGGPGTQYF
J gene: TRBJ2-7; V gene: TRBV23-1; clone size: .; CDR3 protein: CASITRTGSSYEQYF
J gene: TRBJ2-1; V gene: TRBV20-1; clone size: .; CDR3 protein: CSAQRGNEQFF
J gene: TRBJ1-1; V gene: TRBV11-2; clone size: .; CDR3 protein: CASSLQGLLYTEAFF
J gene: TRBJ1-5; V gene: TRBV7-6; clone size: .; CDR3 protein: CASSSGPQAAQHF
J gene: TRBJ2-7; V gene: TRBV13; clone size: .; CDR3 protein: CASSIGQGIYEQYF
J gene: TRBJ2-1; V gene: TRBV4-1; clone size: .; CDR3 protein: CASSQAGGAYNEQFF
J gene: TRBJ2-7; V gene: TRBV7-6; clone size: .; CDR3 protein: CASSPRLAGGYEQYF
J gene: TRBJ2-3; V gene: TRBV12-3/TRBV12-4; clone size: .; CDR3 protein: CASSPFNPRHFTDTQYF
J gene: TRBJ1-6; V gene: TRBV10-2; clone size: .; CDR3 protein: CASSESDREHSPLHF
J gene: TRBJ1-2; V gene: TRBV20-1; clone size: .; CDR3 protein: CSARDTGNVGGYTF